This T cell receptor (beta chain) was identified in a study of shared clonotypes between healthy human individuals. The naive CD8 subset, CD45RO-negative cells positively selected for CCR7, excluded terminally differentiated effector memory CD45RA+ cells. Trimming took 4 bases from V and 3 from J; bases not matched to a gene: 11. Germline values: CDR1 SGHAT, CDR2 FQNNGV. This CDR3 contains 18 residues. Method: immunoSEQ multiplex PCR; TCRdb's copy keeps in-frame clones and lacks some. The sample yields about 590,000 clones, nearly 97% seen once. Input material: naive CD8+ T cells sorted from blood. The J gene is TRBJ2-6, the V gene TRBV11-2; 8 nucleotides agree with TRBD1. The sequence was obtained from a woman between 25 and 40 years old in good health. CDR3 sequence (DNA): TGTGCCAGCAGCTCCGGTGGCAGGGGGCTCGTTGGGGCCAACGTCCTGACTTTC. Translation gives CASSSGGRGLVGANVLTF.